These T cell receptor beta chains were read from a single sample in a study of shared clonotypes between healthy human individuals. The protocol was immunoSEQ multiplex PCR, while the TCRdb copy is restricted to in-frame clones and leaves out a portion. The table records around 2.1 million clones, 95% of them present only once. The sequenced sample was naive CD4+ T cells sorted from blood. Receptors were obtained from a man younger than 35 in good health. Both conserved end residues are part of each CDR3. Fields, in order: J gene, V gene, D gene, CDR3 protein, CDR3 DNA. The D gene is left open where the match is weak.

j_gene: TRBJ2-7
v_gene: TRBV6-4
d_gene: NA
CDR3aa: CASTADTFSYEQYF
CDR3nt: TGTGCCAGCACTGCGGACACCTTCTCCTACGAGCAGTACTTC

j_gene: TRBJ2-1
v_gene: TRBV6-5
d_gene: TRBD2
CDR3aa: CASSPGLARNEQFF
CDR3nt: TGTGCCAGCAGTCCGGGACTAGCGAGGAATGAGCAGTTCTTC

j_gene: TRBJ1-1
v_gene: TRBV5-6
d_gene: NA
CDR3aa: CASSLGGTYIWAEAFF
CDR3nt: TGTGCCAGCAGCTTGGGGGGGACCTATATATGGGCTGAAGCTTTCTTT

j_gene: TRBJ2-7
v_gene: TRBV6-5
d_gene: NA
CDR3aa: CASSPSDKSYEQYF
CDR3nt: TGTGCCAGCAGTCCATCTGACAAGTCCTACGAGCAGTACTTC

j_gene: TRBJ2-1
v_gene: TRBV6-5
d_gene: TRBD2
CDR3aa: CASSSSGDLSYNEQFF
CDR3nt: TGTGCCAGCAGTTCGAGCGGGGACCTCTCCTACAATGAGCAGTTCTTC

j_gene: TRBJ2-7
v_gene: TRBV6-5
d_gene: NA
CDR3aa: CASSYGWVKGGDEQYF
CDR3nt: TGTGCCAGCAGTTACGGTTGGGTCAAAGGTGGGGACGAGCAGTACTTC

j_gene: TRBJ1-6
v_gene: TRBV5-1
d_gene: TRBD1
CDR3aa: CASSLDTPGQGHSPLHF
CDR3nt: TGCGCCAGCAGCTTGGATACCCCGGGACAGGGTCACTCACCCCTCCACTTT

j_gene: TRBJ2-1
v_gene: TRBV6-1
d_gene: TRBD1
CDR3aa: CASSEPGQGANEQFF
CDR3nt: TGTGCCAGCAGTGAGCCGGGACAGGGGGCGAATGAGCAGTTCTTC

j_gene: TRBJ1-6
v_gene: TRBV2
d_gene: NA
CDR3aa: CASSLGQSGASPLHF
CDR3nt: TGTGCCAGCAGTCTCGGACAGTCCGGGGCTTCACCCCTCCACTTT

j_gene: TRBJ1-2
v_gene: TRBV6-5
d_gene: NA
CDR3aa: CASSHPEALGGYTF
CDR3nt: TGTGCCAGCAGTCACCCGGAGGCTCTCGGTGGCTACACCTTC

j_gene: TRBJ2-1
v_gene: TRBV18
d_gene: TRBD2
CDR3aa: CASSSGTSGVFNEQFF
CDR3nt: TGTGCCAGCTCATCTGGGACTAGCGGGGTGTTCAATGAGCAGTTCTTC

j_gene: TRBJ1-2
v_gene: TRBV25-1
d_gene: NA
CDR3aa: CASSFPGGYTF
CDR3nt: TGTGCCAGCAGCTTTCCCGGGGGCTACACCTTC